This T cell receptor (beta chain) emerged from a study of identical twins' blood T cells (dated by TCRdb to 2013 to 2014). With regard to the full study: The approximately twelve libraries, six for the alpha chain and six for the beta chain, yielded about 48 million Illumina reads in total. The study compared TCR alpha and beta chain repertoires of three pairs of monozygous twins using next-generation sequencing to assess genetic influence on repertoire formation. What the study reported, not specific to this receptor: The proposed role of the TCRalpha J segment in MHC recognition during thymic selection was stated to require validation by independent studies. How many CDR3 clonotypes two donors shared depended mainly on the product of their cloneset sizes, and the twins did not clearly stray from this trend. V gene usage, even among non-selected out-of-frame TCRbeta clonotypes, was reported to be markedly more similar within twin pairs than between unrelated donors. Looking at the most abundant TCRbeta clonotypes, every donor had more CDR3 sequences in common with her twin than with unrelated donors. Because the twins were reared together, environmental influences could not be excluded as an explanation for twin similarity.

This clonotype was seen ten or more times. This clone's antigen is unknown. It has no much larger one-base neighbor in the sample; base qualities were not kept. Donors were six healthy women forming three monozygous twin pairs. All three twin pairs had been raised together and were thought likely to have encountered the same vaccines and infectious agents. TCR cDNA libraries were prepared from RNA that was isolated from peripheral blood mononuclear cells. The library was prepared using 5' RACE. Sequencer: Illumina Genome Analyzer IIx. To prepare the RNA-based TCR cDNA libraries, a previously described protocol was followed, with several modifications. To prevent cross-contamination, sample-specific barcodes were added to both ends of each TCR cDNA library during cDNA synthesis and amplification. Processing in the source paper ran as follows. Each library contained 2.2 to 3.6 million CDR3-containing reads, and somewhere between about 90,000 and nearly 550,000 clonotypes were identified for each individual. Reads with improper barcode index combinations were discarded, after which clonesets were built for each library with the MiTCR software. While assembling CDR3 clonotypes, MiTCR filtered or rescued low-quality reads and corrected PCR and sequencing errors. Artificial out-of-frame clonotypes were mapped to in-frame sequences, with one indel allowed in the CDR3, and then removed. V and J gene usage similarity between donors was measured as Jensen-Shannon divergence divided by mean entropy. TCRdb took the public reads, trimmed them with fastp at Q25, ran MiXCR for clone calling and kept in-frame beta chains. One record per CDR3 amino acid sequence lists the most common genes and DNA. TCRdb's processing, not the authors', yielded these V and J calls. The sample contains around 380,000 distinct CDR3 sequences, 28% of them found a single time. 6.1% of the sample rests with the top ten.

Input material: PBMCs. This clonotype was sampled from a woman aged 18-49 years in good health.

The nucleotide sequence is TGTGCCAGCCACCAAACCGGAGGGGGCAATCAGCCCCAGCATTTT. Its translation reads: CASHQTGGGNQPQHF. The chain is encoded by TRBV28 joined to TRBJ1-5, with TRBD1 tentatively as D gene (5 bases match). The V end loses 8 bases and the J end loses 2 bases, and a stretch of 16 bases separates them. The germline V gene yields MDHEN for CDR1 and SYDVKM for CDR2. The CDR3 measures 15 amino acids from cysteine to phenylalanine. The only DNA kept is the CDR3, 45 bases in frame from the first base.